Below are 28 T cell receptor beta chains sequenced from a single sample in a study of blood T cell repertoires in COVID-19. Repertoires were generated with immunoSEQ multiplex PCR, while TCRdb's copy carries only in-frame clones and drops some. The sample includes approximately 410,000 clones, more than 80% of them seen just once. Sequences were obtained from peripheral blood. These receptors came from a woman in her twenties or thirties with active or convalescent COVID-19.

This clone showed up just once. The gene calls are TRBV2 and TRBJ1-1; tentatively, D is TRBD1 (5 bases). V was clipped by 10 bases and J by 1 base, with 16 bases between them. Germline lookup yields CDR1 SNHLY and CDR2 FYNNEI. The CDR3 is 14 amino acids. For the CDR3, the DNA is TGTGCCACAACCGGGACTTTTGGGAACACTGAAGCTTTCTTT. Translation: CATTGTFGNTEAFF.

The genes are TRBV5-1 and TRBJ1-3; D possibly corresponds to TRBD1 (6 bases). CDR3 size: 18 residues. Trimming shortened V by 4 bases and J by 2 bases, and 22 bases separated the two germline ends. CDR1 SGHRS and CDR2 YFSETQ come from the germline V gene. CDR3 protein: CASSRGQSAIDPGNTIYF. In DNA, the CDR3 is TGCGCCAGCAGCCGCGGACAGTCCGCTATTGACCCTGGAAACACCATATATTTT.

As concerns this clone: Other DNA sequences in the sample encode the same CDR3. The chain links TRBV7-9 to TRBJ1-1; D call uncertain. Between the trimmed V and J ends, which lost 0 bases and 0 bases, there was a span of 8 bases. The germline gives CDR1 SEHNR, CDR2 FQNEAQ (reference sequence). The CDR3 runs to 15 residues. The CDR3 nucleotides read TGTGCCAGCAGCTTAGCAGGAGCCATGAACACTGAAGCTTTCTTT. Residues: CASSLAGAMNTEAFF.

As DNA, the CDR3 is TGCGCCAGCGCCGGACTACAAGAGACCCAGTACTTC. It translates to CASAGLQETQYF. The chain links TRBV5-1 to TRBJ2-5; tentative D call: TRBD2 (6 bases). V lost 7 bases to trimming and J lost 2 bases, with 9 bases between them. CDR3 length equals 12 residues. Germline-derived CDR1 and CDR2 are SGHRS and YFSETQ.

CDR3 loop: CASSDWQGASYGYTF. The CDR3 DNA reads as TGTGCCAGCAGTGACTGGCAGGGGGCTTCCTATGGCTACACCTTC. This rearrangement joins TRBV2 to TRBJ1-2; 8 bases map to TRBD1. After removal of 3 bases from V and 4 bases from J, the junction contained 7 bases not matched to a gene. The CDR3 loop spans 15 amino acids. Germline CDR1 reads SNHLY; CDR2 reads FYNNEI. Supplemented by reference TRBV2 and TRBJ1-2, the full variable domain reads EPEVTQTPSHQVTQMGQEVILRCVPISNHLYFYWYRQILGQKVEFLVSFYNNEISEKSEIFDDQFSVERPDGSNFTLKIRSTKLEDSAMYFCASSDWQGASYGYTFGSGTRLTVV.

The table lists this clone with a count of one. DNA of the CDR3: TGTGCCAGCAGGAAAGCCCCCGGGACAGGGGGCCTAGGCTATAATTCACCCCTCCACTTT. It yields the protein CASRKAPGTGGLGYNSPLHF. The chain uses TRBV3-1 (or the pseudogene TRBV3-2) and TRBJ1-6, with 12 positions matching TRBD1. After removal of 6 bases from V and 3 bases from J, the junction contained 15 bases not matched to a gene. The CDR3 covers 20 residues. CDR1 and CDR2 from the germline V gene are LGHDT and YNNKEL (reference sequence).

This clone was observed once. CDR3 in DNA: TGTGCCAGCAGCTTAGTACAGGACGGGGGCTACACCTTC. It is translated as CASSLVQDGGYTF. V usage is TRBV7-8 and J usage is TRBJ1-2; maybe TRBD1 (5 bases). Germline-derived CDR1 and CDR2 are SGHVS and FQNEAQ. V was trimmed by 1 base and J by 8 bases, leaving 11 bases between them. This CDR3 region has 13 residues. Full variable domain (remainder filled in from reference TRBV7-8 and TRBJ1-2): GAGVSQSPRYKVAKRGQDVALRCDPISGHVSLFWYQQALGQGPEFLTYFQNEAQLDKSGLPSDRFFAERPEGSVSTLKIQRTQQEDSAVYLCASSLVQDGGYTFGSGTRLTVV.

The chain joins TRBV24-1 to TRBJ1-5, with 9 bases that match TRBD1. Germline V gene data show CDR1 as KGHDR and CDR2 as SFDVKD. Trimming at V came to 1 base and at J to 4 bases, leaving 10 bases not matched to a gene. The length of the CDR3 is 18 residues. The DNA for the CDR3 is TGTGCCACCAGTGATTTTTTGATCCGGGACAGGGAGAATCAGCCCCAGCATTTT. It translates to CATSDFLIRDRENQPQHF.

This clone turned up a few times. This chain joins TRBV13 and TRBJ2-7, with D possibly being TRBD2 (5 bases). Germline CDR1 and CDR2: PRHDT and FYEKMQ (reference sequence). This CDR3 has 16 residues. V lost 5 bases to trimming and J lost 2 bases, with 19 bases between them. CDR3 DNA sequence: TGTGCCAGCAGCCCCCGGAGGCCAATAGGGCCCTACGAGCAGTACTTC. Translated: CASSPRRPIGPYEQYF.

J is TRBJ1-2 and V is TRBV14; 8 nucleotides align to TRBD1. Per germline, CDR1 SGHDN and CDR2 FVKESK. The ends lost 0 bases at V and 2 bases at J; junction bases unmatched: 5. The CDR3 contains 16 residues. The CDR3 sequence is CASSQDLTGGNYGYTF. In DNA, the CDR3 is TGTGCCAGCAGCCAAGATCTTACAGGGGGGAACTATGGCTACACCTTC.

V is TRBV14 and J is TRBJ2-6; 7 nucleotides line up with TRBD1. J was trimmed by 2 bases and V by 6 bases; bases with no gene match: 7. Germline V gene sequence: CDR1 SGHDN, CDR2 FVKESK. There are 16 residues in the CDR3. Written as DNA, the CDR3 is TGTGCCAGCAGTCGAGAGAGGGGGCCTGGGGCCAACGTCCTGACTTTC. Protein product: CASSRERGPGANVLTF.

The J gene is TRBJ2-6, the V gene TRBV19; D unresolved. The germline V gene has CDR1 LNHDA and CDR2 SQIVND (reference sequence). CDR3 length equals 15 residues. The ends were cut back, 3 bases at V and 0 bases at J, with 6 bases in the middle. CDR3 sequence: CASSIGSSGANVLTF. CDR3 DNA: TGTGCCAGTAGTATCGGGTCCTCTGGGGCCAACGTCCTGACTTTC.

The rearrangement links TRBV2 to TRBJ1-1; TRBD1 matches 8 bases. CDR1 and CDR2 from the germline V gene are SNHLY and FYNNEI. The CDR3 runs to 15 residues. Trimming removed 6 bases from V and 5 bases from J; junction bases left unmatched: 11. The CDR3 sequence: CASSRDTGGGTEAFF. DNA for the CDR3: TGTGCCAGCAGCCGGGACACAGGGGGTGGTACTGAAGCTTTCTTT.

This clone has only one observation. DNA for the CDR3: TGTGCCAGCAGCCGGACTAGCGGGGGGAATGAGCAGTTCTTC. Its translation is CASSRTSGGNEQFF. This chain links TRBV7-8 with TRBJ2-1, with 14 bases identical to TRBD2. Germline CDR1 is SGHVS and CDR2 is FQNEAQ. The J segment lost 7 bases and the V segment lost 5 bases, leaving 1 base of the junction unmatched. This CDR3 is built from 14 residues.

Note on this clone: The identical CDR3 is also encoded by other nucleotide sequences in the sample. This chain connects TRBV5-1 to TRBJ2-1; 9 positions match TRBD2. Germline CDR1 reads SGHRS; CDR2 reads YFSETQ. The CDR3 length is 16 residues. With V trimmed by 1 base and J by 1 base, 3 bases remained unmatched. This CDR3 reads CASSLTSGYSYNEQFF. The DNA for the CDR3 is TGCGCCAGCAGCTTGACTAGCGGGTATTCCTACAATGAGCAGTTCTTC.

The chain couples TRBV10-3 to TRBJ2-3; D might be TRBD2 (6 bases). The V end was cut by 11 bases, the J end by 0 bases, with 12 bases between. CDR1 is ENHRY, CDR2 SYGVKD, per germline. The CDR3 loop spans 13 amino acids. CDR3 DNA sequence: TGTGCCGTTCAGGGACTGAGCACAGATACGCAGTATTTT. Amino acid sequence: CAVQGLSTDTQYF.

This clone was seen only once. The gene calls are TRBV21-1 and TRBJ1-5. TRBV21-1 counts as a pseudogene. This CDR3 region has 18 residues. The CDR3 region is CASSKEVGGGPSNQPQHF. DNA of the CDR3: TGTGCCAGCAGCAAAGAGGTGGGGGGGGGACCTAGCAATCAGCCCCAGCATTTT.

The genes are TRBV6-5 and TRBJ1-1; D is perhaps TRBD1 (5 bases). Trimming removed 7 bases at V and 1 base at J, with 10 bases between. CDR1 is MNHEY and CDR2 is SVGAGI in the germline V gene. The CDR3 totals 13 residues. The CDR3 DNA reads as TGTGCCAGCACCAGACAGCAGAACACTGAAGCTTTCTTT. Protein product: CASTRQQNTEAFF.

This chain uses TRBV20-1 with TRBJ2-3; D unresolved. This CDR3 has 11 amino acids. V gave up 6 bases and J gave up 11 bases, with 15 bases separating them. Germline V gene lookup returns CDR1 DFQATT and CDR2 SNEGSKA (reference sequence). DNA of the CDR3: TGCAGTGCCATTTCCCGACTCCTGCAGTATTTT. Amino acids: CSAISRLLQYF.

This chain uses TRBV2 with TRBJ2-3; 7 bases align to TRBD1. Germline V gene sequence: CDR1 SNHLY, CDR2 FYNNEI. The CDR3 length is 14 residues. V was pared by 7 bases and J by 2 bases, with 6 bases of the junction left unmatched. CDR3 amino acids: CASTQQGSTDTQYF. CDR3 bases: TGTGCCAGCACCCAACAGGGGTCCACAGATACGCAGTATTTT. The complete variable domain, with remaining parts taken from reference TRBV2 and TRBJ2-3, reads EPEVTQTPSHQVTQMGQEVILRCVPISNHLYFYWYRQILGQKVEFLVSFYNNEISEKSEIFDDQFSVERPDGSNFTLKIRSTKLEDSAMYFCASTQQGSTDTQYFGPGTRLTVL.

This sequence joins TRBV15 and TRBJ1-3; TRBD1 matches at 7 bases. This CDR3 spans 15 amino acids. After removal of 3 bases from V and 0 bases from J, the junction contained 2 bases not matched to a gene. The V gene's germline CDR1 is LNHNV and CDR2 YYDKDF (reference sequence). The CDR3 DNA reads TGTGCCACCAGCAGGGACAGGAGCTCTGGAAACACCATATATTTT. The encoded protein is CATSRDRSSGNTIYF.

For this clone: At the DNA level, this CDR3 is encoded by other sequences in the same sample as well. The chain employs TRBV3-1 (or the pseudogene TRBV3-2) and TRBJ1-5, with TRBD1 matching 8 bases. V shed 2 bases and J 1 base; nucleotides not matched to a gene: 4. This CDR3 contains 16 residues. Germline V CDR1 and CDR2: LGHDT, YNNKEL (reference sequence). CDR3 sequence: CASSQTGTGSNQPQHF. The DNA for the CDR3 is TGTGCCAGCAGCCAAACCGGGACAGGAAGCAATCAGCCCCAGCATTTT.

This clone was counted only a few times. The rearrangement uses TRBV19 and TRBJ2-1, with 7 bases aligning to TRBD2. CDR3 length: 17 amino acids. After removal of 5 bases from V and 0 bases from J, the junction contained 10 bases not matched to a gene. CDR1 is LNHDA, CDR2 SQIVND, per germline (reference sequence). The CDR3 protein is CASSDERRGYSYNEQFF. In DNA form, the CDR3 reads TGTGCCAGTAGTGATGAGAGGCGGGGGTACTCCTACAATGAGCAGTTCTTC. The full variable domain, rest sourced from reference TRBV19 and TRBJ2-1, is DGGITQSPKYLFRKEGQNVTLSCEQNLNHDAMYWYRQDPGQGLRLIYYSQIVNDFQKGDIAEGYSVSREKKESFPLTVTSAQKNPTAFYLCASSDERRGYSYNEQFFGPGTRLTVL.

The chain has TRBV5-4 and TRBJ2-2; possibly TRBD2 for D (6 bases). Germline-derived CDR1 and CDR2 are SGHNT and YYREEE (reference sequence). The CDR3 loop spans 15 amino acids. Trimming pared 0 bases from V and 5 bases from J, leaving 11 bases between. The CDR3 protein is CASSLVGGETGELFF. In DNA, the CDR3 is TGTGCCAGCAGCTTGGTGGGGGGTGAAACCGGGGAGCTGTTTTTT.

The V gene is TRBV6-5, the J gene TRBJ1-5; 7 bases are shared with TRBD1. This CDR3 comprises 14 residues. With 6 bases clipped from V and 8 bases from J, the junction kept 10 bases outside the gene matches. Germline lookup yields CDR1 MNHEY and CDR2 SVGAGI. Here the CDR3 DNA reads TGTGCCAGCAGGGACCGACAGGGTTTTGAGCCCCAGCATTTT. It encodes CASRDRQGFEPQHF.

In DNA, the CDR3 is TGTGCCAGCAGCCTTCCCCCTAAGTCGTCCGGGGAGCTGTTTTTT. The encoded protein is CASSLPPKSSGELFF. V usage is TRBV5-6 and J usage is TRBJ2-2; D unresolved. This CDR3 has 15 amino acids. The V end lost 4 bases, the J end lost 6 bases, and 16 bases lay between the germline ends. Looked up from germline, CDR1 is SGHDT and CDR2 is YYEEEE. Complete variable domain (other parts from reference TRBV5-6 and TRBJ2-2): DAGVTQSPTHLIKTRGQQVTLRCSPKSGHDTVSWYQQALGQGPQFIFQYYEEEERQRGNFPDRFSGHQFPNYSSELNVNALLLGDSALYLCASSLPPKSSGELFFGEGSRLTVL.

The V and J genes are TRBV20-1 and TRBJ1-2; the D gene is possibly TRBD1 (5 bases). CDR3 length: 15 amino acids. Per germline, CDR1 DFQATT and CDR2 SNEGSKA (reference sequence). With 3 bases removed from V and 1 base from J, the gap between germline ends came to 15 bases. CDR3 residues: CSASPPGEFNYGYTF. In DNA, the CDR3 is TGCAGTGCTAGTCCCCCGGGGGAATTTAACTATGGCTACACCTTC.

The chain links TRBV2 to TRBJ2-1; 12 bases line up with TRBD2. CDR3 size: 14 residues. The V gene's germline CDR1 is SNHLY and CDR2 FYNNEI. J was trimmed by 6 bases and V by 6 bases; bases with no gene match: 3. CDR3 nucleotides: TGTGCCAGCAGGGAGACTAGCGGGAGCAATGAGCAGTTCTTC. This codes for CASRETSGSNEQFF. The full variable domain, in which reference TRBV2 and TRBJ2-1 provide the parts outside the CDR3, is EPEVTQTPSHQVTQMGQEVILRCVPISNHLYFYWYRQILGQKVEFLVSFYNNEISEKSEIFDDQFSVERPDGSNFTLKIRSTKLEDSAMYFCASRETSGSNEQFFGPGTRLTVL.